A selection of T cell receptor beta chains follows, all from one sample in a study of shared clonotypes between healthy human individuals. Sequencing used immunoSEQ multiplex PCR; TCRdb keeps in-frame clones, though not all of them. The sample yields around 2.3 million clones, 95% seen once. Sequencing was done on a sample of naive CD4+ T cells sorted from blood. The receptors here all came from a man younger than 35 in good health. The CDR3 runs from the conserved cysteine through the conserved F or W. D genes are given only for firm matches.

D gene	J gene	CDR3 length	V gene	CDR3 protein	CDR3 DNA
.	TRBJ1-2	13	TRBV7-9	CASSLAGGQGYTF	TGTGCCAGCAGCTTAGCGGGGGGCCAAGGCTACACCTTC
.	TRBJ2-7	17	TRBV6-1	CASSEGTGAFLSYEQYF	TGTGCCAGCAGTGAAGGGACGGGGGCTTTCCTCTCCTACGAGCAGTACTTC
TRBD1	TRBJ1-1	13	TRBV5-1	CASSLQQGTEAFF	TGCGCCAGCAGCCTTCAACAGGGGACTGAAGCTTTCTTT
.	TRBJ2-7	14	TRBV5-1	CASSLETVRDEQYF	TGCGCCAGCAGCTTGGAAACAGTTCGGGACGAGCAGTACTTC
TRBD1	TRBJ2-2	14	TRBV2	CASSVDRGTGELFF	TGTGCCAGCAGTGTGGACAGGGGTACCGGGGAGCTGTTTTTT
TRBD1	TRBJ1-5	14	TRBV12-5	CASGATGANQPQHF	TGTGCTAGTGGGGCTACAGGGGCAAATCAGCCCCAGCATTTT
.	TRBJ1-2	17	TRBV19	CASSIEARTAVGYGYTF	TGTGCCAGTAGTATTGAAGCCCGGACTGCTGTGGGCTATGGCTACACCTTC
.	TRBJ2-7	14	TRBV5-1	CASNRDTLNYEQYF	TGCGCCAGCAACAGGGACACACTCAACTACGAGCAGTACTTC
TRBD1	TRBJ2-2	16	TRBV19	CASSLRTGGSTGELFF	TGTGCCAGTAGTCTGAGGACAGGGGGCAGCACCGGGGAGCTGTTTTTT
TRBD2	TRBJ2-7	17	TRBV19	CASSIGGSGAPSYEQYF	TGTGCCAGTAGTATCGGGGGTAGCGGGGCTCCCTCCTACGAGCAGTACTTC